This note documents a single TCR beta chain sequence. The antigen remains undetermined. The same CDR3 can be traced to other DNA sequences in this sample. These data come from a study of beta chain features in type 1 diabetes. Overall study findings and caveats: Resolution of whether HLA type affects TCRB rearrangement was not achieved here.

Investigators reverse transcribed all isolated RNA, so they sequenced expressed TCRB transcripts. Using immunoSEQ multiplex PCR, the repertoire was profiled, and TCRdb retains in-frame clones only, with some absent. Among 300,000 to 350,000 clones listed, less than 20% were seen once. The sequence came from a woman aged 18-30 years in good health. Sequencing was done on a sample of naive CD4+ T cells from blood.

The CDR3: CASSLRGGDSYEQYF. The CDR3 DNA follows: TGTGCCAGCAGCTTAAGAGGCGGGGACTCCTACGAGCAGTACTTC. V gene TRBV7-3 combines with J gene TRBJ2-7, with a possible D match to TRBD2 (6 bases). V was cut by 1 base and J by 0 bases, with 10 bases left in between. The CDR3 loop spans 15 amino acids. Germline V gene lookup returns CDR1 SGHTA and CDR2 FQGTGA.